These T cell receptor beta chains were read from a single sample in a study of T cells after yellow fever vaccination. TCRdb passed the 5' RACE reads through MiXCR, listing each CDR3 protein once. The table includes 450,000 to 550,000 distinct CDR3 sequences, about a fifth detected once. The specimen was PBMCs, collected 15 days after the yellow fever booster vaccination. These receptors came from a young man who received the YFV17D yellow fever vaccine. Both conserved end residues are part of each CDR3. Fields, in order: J gene, V gene, CDR3 protein.

j_gene: TRBJ2-5; v_gene: TRBV12-3/TRBV12-4; CDR3aa: CASSFSGLETQYF
j_gene: TRBJ2-3; v_gene: TRBV7-2; CDR3aa: CASSFLTSTTDTQYF
j_gene: TRBJ2-5; v_gene: TRBV7-9; CDR3aa: CASSHRALETQYF
j_gene: TRBJ2-3; v_gene: TRBV6-4; CDR3aa: CASSDSPGTVGATQYF
j_gene: TRBJ2-5; v_gene: TRBV6-5; CDR3aa: CASSYVGEETQYF
j_gene: TRBJ2-7; v_gene: TRBV4-2; CDR3aa: CASSQDRDSSSYEQYF
j_gene: TRBJ2-7; v_gene: TRBV7-2; CDR3aa: CASSPRQVPYEQYF
j_gene: TRBJ2-7; v_gene: TRBV28; CDR3aa: CASKTGPKAYEQYF
j_gene: TRBJ2-3; v_gene: TRBV28; CDR3aa: CASRVGLAGTDTQYF
j_gene: TRBJ2-3; v_gene: TRBV20-1; CDR3aa: CSALRPSSGKRTDTQYF
j_gene: TRBJ2-5; v_gene: TRBV18; CDR3aa: CASSSGASGTQYF
j_gene: TRBJ2-7; v_gene: TRBV6-2/TRBV6-3; CDR3aa: CASQRDQGIYEQYF
j_gene: TRBJ2-3; v_gene: TRBV5-1; CDR3aa: CASSWATGESGTQYF
j_gene: TRBJ2-5; v_gene: TRBV7-9; CDR3aa: CASSLVGLAVRQETQYF
j_gene: TRBJ2-2; v_gene: TRBV5-1; CDR3aa: CASSVTGVANTGELFF
j_gene: TRBJ2-7; v_gene: TRBV20-1; CDR3aa: CSARGIRTAPYEQYF
j_gene: TRBJ2-3; v_gene: TRBV29-1; CDR3aa: CSVQEGTLSTDTQYF
j_gene: TRBJ2-7; v_gene: TRBV30; CDR3aa: CAWTVGQYEQYF
j_gene: TRBJ2-7; v_gene: TRBV11-2; CDR3aa: CASSFPATGTGVSYEQYF
j_gene: TRBJ2-3; v_gene: TRBV7-3; CDR3aa: CASSLSGRGKSTDTQYF
j_gene: TRBJ2-7; v_gene: TRBV7-8; CDR3aa: CASSLEWNYEQYF
j_gene: TRBJ2-2; v_gene: TRBV5-5; CDR3aa: CASSLLPHRANTGELFF
j_gene: TRBJ2-7; v_gene: TRBV5-4; CDR3aa: CASRTDTASGEQYF
j_gene: TRBJ2-1; v_gene: TRBV3-1; CDR3aa: CASRTSGAYNEQFF
j_gene: TRBJ2-3; v_gene: TRBV7-2; CDR3aa: CASSLAQGGSGTQYF
j_gene: TRBJ2-1; v_gene: TRBV7-2; CDR3aa: CASSPRTGDSSYNEQFF
j_gene: TRBJ2-1; v_gene: TRBV12-3/TRBV12-4; CDR3aa: CASSSFSVSYNEQFF
j_gene: TRBJ2-7; v_gene: TRBV20-1; CDR3aa: CSARHEGGPPYEQYF